The 6 T cell receptor beta chains reported below all come from one sample, sequenced in a study of cytomegalovirus exposure and HLA in healthy donors. A multiplex PCR was run with 60 Vbeta primers and 13 Jbeta primers. Produced via immunoSEQ multiplex PCR; TCRdb's table is partial and in-frame only. Of about 81,000 clones detected, 85% to 90% appear once; the ten largest clones hold around 2.5%. The sequenced sample consisted of PBMCs. The receptors come from a man aged 18 to 30 in good health and CMV-seronegative.

V gene TRBV7-2 combines with J gene TRBJ2-5; 9 bases line up with TRBD2. Germline values: CDR1 SGHTA, CDR2 FQGNSA. V was pared by 3 bases and J by 3 bases, with 2 bases of the junction left unmatched. CDR3 length equals 14 residues. The DNA for the CDR3 is TGTGCCAGCAGCTTTCCTAGCGGGGAAGAGACCCAGTACTTC. It yields the protein CASSFPSGEETQYF.

The chain employs TRBV6-1 and TRBJ2-5; TRBD2 is a possible D gene (5 bases). CDR3 size: 12 residues. Germline CDR1 and CDR2: MNHNS and SASEGT. Trimming removed 0 bases from V and 9 bases from J, with 8 bases in between. The CDR3 reads CASSEAMRAQYF. DNA for the CDR3: TGTGCCAGCAGTGAAGCCATGAGGGCCCAGTACTTC.

This clone has just a few counts. The rearrangement joins TRBV5-1 to TRBJ2-7; 7 bases are shared with TRBD2. The J segment lost 2 bases and the V segment lost 3 bases, leaving 2 bases of the junction unmatched. Germline V gives CDR1 SGHRS, CDR2 YFSETQ. This CDR3 region has 13 residues. The DNA for the CDR3 is TGCGCCAGCAGCTCGGGGGGAACCTACGAGCAGTACTTC. Its translation is CASSSGGTYEQYF. Looking up the rest from reference TRBV5-1 and TRBJ2-7 gives the full variable domain: KAGVTQTPRYLIKTRGQQVTLSCSPISGHRSVSWYQQTPGQGLQFLFEYFSETQRNKGNFPGRFSGRQFSNSRSEMNVSTLELGDSALYLCASSSGGTYEQYFGPGTRLTVT.

The V gene is TRBV21-1, the J gene TRBJ2-4; TRBD2, the table's D call, was not compared with the DNA. TRBV21-1 is noted as a pseudogene. The CDR3 runs 21 residues. The CDR3 loop is CASSKVHWTSLIRLAKNIQYF. CDR3 bases: TGTGCCAGCAGCAAAGTTCATTGGACTAGCCTTATCCGACTAGCCAAAAACATTCAGTACTTC.

CDR3 DNA: TGTGCCAGCAGTCCTGTGGCGGGACCTCTGGAGCAGTACTTC. Protein: CASSPVAGPLEQYF. The J gene is TRBJ2-7, the V gene TRBV11-2; D perhaps matches TRBD2 (6 bases). With 6 bases removed from V and 7 bases from J, the gap between germline ends came to 19 bases. The CDR3 sequence is 14 residues long. CDR1 SGHAT and CDR2 FQNNGV come from the germline V gene.

The rearrangement uses TRBV27 and TRBJ2-7, with 9 positions matching TRBD2. This CDR3 has 15 amino acids. CDR1 is MNHEY and CDR2 is SMNVEV in the germline V gene (reference sequence). Trimming took 6 bases from V and 0 from J; bases not matched to a gene: 6. Here the CDR3 reads CASRWDSGSSYEQYF. Written as DNA, the CDR3 is TGTGCCAGCAGATGGGATAGCGGGAGCTCCTACGAGCAGTACTTC.